Listed below are T cell receptor beta chains from one sample, sequenced in a study of cytomegalovirus exposure and HLA in healthy donors. Profiled with immunoSEQ multiplex PCR; TCRdb holds only in-frame clones, not every one. The table lists around 160,000 clones, nearly 80% of them singletons. Source material: PBMCs. The origin of the receptors is a man aged 50 to 59 in good health and CMV-seropositive. Each CDR3 is given with its conserved first and last residue. D genes are given only for firm matches. Size is stated for part of the rows, as once, few or many counts, or as a class when the clone is expanded.

V gene,D gene,J gene,clone size,CDR3 DNA,CDR3 protein
TRBV7-2,NA,TRBJ1-5,few,TGTGCCAGCAGCTTGGTGGGTCGGGGCAATCAGCCCCAGCATTTT,CASSLVGRGNQPQHF
TRBV5-4,NA,TRBJ2-7,NA,TGTGCCAGCAGCTTGCGTAGCACCTCCTACGAGCAGTACTTC,CASSLRSTSYEQYF
TRBV11-2,TRBD1,TRBJ2-7,NA,TGTGCCAGCAGCCTGGGACAGGGGTACTACGAGCAGTACTTC,CASSLGQGYYEQYF
TRBV7-3,TRBD2,TRBJ2-1,NA,TGTGCCAGCAGCCCACGACTAGCGGGGGACCATGAGCAGTTCTTC,CASSPRLAGDHEQFF
TRBV5-1,NA,TRBJ1-5,NA,TGCGCCAGCAGCCCCCTAGGGGCTCAGCCCCAGCATTTT,CASSPLGAQPQHF
TRBV5-4,NA,TRBJ1-3,few,TGTGCCAGCAGCTTGGGAGGGCCCCGAACGAGCGGAAACACCATATATTTT,CASSLGGPRTSGNTIYF
TRBV4-1,TRBD2,TRBJ2-7,NA,TGCGCCAGCAGCAGGACTAGCGGGGGATACGAGCAGTACTTC,CASSRTSGGYEQYF
TRBV7-2,NA,TRBJ2-7,once,TGTGCCAGCAGCTTAGCTGGTGGGGGGACCTCCTACGAGCAGTACTTC,CASSLAGGGTSYEQYF
TRBV4-1,NA,TRBJ2-1,NA,TGCGCCAGCGGCTCCAATACAGGGAAGGATGAGCAGTTCTTC,CASGSNTGKDEQFF
TRBV5-4,TRBD2,TRBJ2-2,NA,TGTGCCAGCAGCTTGAATAGCGGGGGGAGGACCGGGGAGCTGTTTTTT,CASSLNSGGRTGELFF
TRBV7-3,TRBD1,TRBJ1-2,NA,TGTGCCAGCAGCCCGCAGACAGGGGGCCGCGGCTACACCTTC,CASSPQTGGRGYTF
TRBV5-5,TRBD1,TRBJ1-1,NA,TGTGCCAGCAGCTTGGGATGGGCAGGGGGCGTCAGCACTGAAGCTTTCTTT,CASSLGWAGGVSTEAFF
TRBV28,NA,TRBJ1-4,NA,TGTGCCAGCAGTTTAAGAGGGACTAATGAAAAACTGTTTTTT,CASSLRGTNEKLFF
TRBV13,TRBD1,TRBJ2-1,NA,TGTGCCAGCAGCGTGGACAGGGGGGCCTACAATGAGCAGTTCTTC,CASSVDRGAYNEQFF
TRBV5-1,TRBD1,TRBJ1-1,NA,TGCGCCAGCAGCCTTACCCCCGATACAGGGGGAACTGAAGCTTTCTTT,CASSLTPDTGGTEAFF
TRBV4-1,TRBD2,TRBJ2-3,once,TGCGCCAGCAGCCGCCCCGGGACTAGCGAAGATACGCAGTATTTT,CASSRPGTSEDTQYF
TRBV15,NA,TRBJ1-4,NA,TGTGCCACCAGCAGAGATGGCGTCGGGAATGAAAAACTGTTTTTT,CATSRDGVGNEKLFF
TRBV19,TRBD1,TRBJ1-4,NA,TGTGCCAGTAGAGACAGGGGCAGGGATGAAAAACTGTTTTTT,CASRDRGRDEKLFF
TRBV2,NA,TRBJ1-1,NA,TGTGCCAGCAGTGAGACTGATGAAGCTTTCTTT,CASSETDEAFF
TRBV11-2,NA,TRBJ2-5,once,TGTGCCAGCAGCTTTAGAGGTTCCGCGGACACAAGAGAGACCCAGTACTTC,CASSFRGSADTRETQYF
TRBV5-6,NA,TRBJ1-1,NA,TGTGCCAGCAGCTTGGTCCCCCTAGTAGCAGGGCTTGCTGAAGCTTTCTTT,CASSLVPLVAGLAEAFF
TRBV10-3,TRBD1,TRBJ1-1,NA,TGTGCCATCAGTGAAACGAACAGGGGGCCGAGGAACACTGAAGCTTTCTTT,CAISETNRGPRNTEAFF
TRBV19,TRBD2,TRBJ2-5,NA,TGTGCCAGTAGTCTCACTCCCGGACTAGCGGGGAAAGAGACCCAGTACTTC,CASSLTPGLAGKETQYF
TRBV30,NA,TRBJ2-7,NA,TGTGCCTGGAGCAGGGGCAATACCTACGAGCAGTACTTC,CAWSRGNTYEQYF
TRBV4-3,TRBD1,TRBJ1-3,NA,TGCGCCAGCAGCCCCGGGACAGGGTCTGGAAACACCATATATTTT,CASSPGTGSGNTIYF
TRBV7-2,NA,TRBJ2-7,NA,TGTGCCAGCAGCTTAGCAGTGGGAGCCTACGAGCAGTACTTC,CASSLAVGAYEQYF
TRBV27,NA,TRBJ2-1,once,TGTGCCACGGGACTCCTTTCCTACAATGAGCAGTTCTTC,CATGLLSYNEQFF
TRBV11-3,NA,TRBJ1-3,NA,TGTGCCAGCAGCTTGAGGCCTCCTCAACGTTTCTCAGGAAACACCATATATTTT,CASSLRPPQRFSGNTIYF
TRBV5-4,NA,TRBJ2-2,NA,TGTGCCAGCAGCTGGACTTTAAATTCAGGCGCCGGGGAGCTGTTTTTT,CASSWTLNSGAGELFF
TRBV19,NA,TRBJ2-5,NA,TGTGCCAGTGGGCGAAGGCCCCAAGAGACCCAGTACTTC,CASGRRPQETQYF
TRBV7-9,NA,TRBJ1-2,NA,TGTGCCAGCAGTCCAACGCTGGCAGCTGAGGATAACTATGGCTACACCTTC,CASSPTLAAEDNYGYTF
TRBV4-1,NA,TRBJ1-5,NA,TGCGCCAGCAGCTCCCAGGGGCTGTATCAGCCCCAGCATTTT,CASSSQGLYQPQHF
TRBV6-1,TRBD2,TRBJ2-1,few,TGTGCCAGCAGTGAAGTAGCGGGGGGGAATGAGCAGTTCTTC,CASSEVAGGNEQFF
TRBV29-1,NA,TRBJ2-2,NA,TGCAGCGTTGAAGATTCGGTCCGGTTTGGGGGGGCGGCGGCCGGGGAGCTGTTTTTT,CSVEDSVRFGGAAAGELFF
TRBV5-1,TRBD1,TRBJ1-1,NA,TGCGCCAGCAGCTTTGGGTTTGACAGGGTAAGGAACACTGAAGCTTTCTTT,CASSFGFDRVRNTEAFF
TRBV29-1,NA,TRBJ1-1,few,TGCAGCGTGGCCCGGGGGGGGAGGACTGAAGCTTTCTTT,CSVARGGRTEAFF
TRBV18,NA,TRBJ1-1,few,TGTGCCAGCTCACCGACAGATATGAACACTGAAGCTTTCTTT,CASSPTDMNTEAFF
TRBV14,NA,TRBJ1-6,NA,TGTGCCAGCAGCCAGGTAGATAATTCACCCCTCCACTTT,CASSQVDNSPLHF
TRBV10-2,NA,TRBJ1-4,NA,TGCGCCAGCAGGGAGAGGGAGTTTGGTGAAAAACTGTTTTTT,CASREREFGEKLFF
TRBV7-6,NA,TRBJ1-5,few,TGTGCCAGCAGCTTACGGGGTGGCAATCAGCCCCAGCATTTT,CASSLRGGNQPQHF
TRBV5-6,NA,TRBJ1-4,NA,TGTGCCAGCAGCTCCAATAATGAAAAACTGTTTTTT,CASSSNNEKLFF
TRBV7-8,TRBD2,TRBJ2-3,NA,TGTGCCAGCAGCTTAGTATCTAGCGGGGTTAGCACAGATACGCAGTATTTT,CASSLVSSGVSTDTQYF
TRBV7-9,NA,TRBJ2-5,NA,TGTGCCAGCAGCTTAATCGGCGTCCGACAGCCCCAAGAGACCCAGTACTTC,CASSLIGVRQPQETQYF
TRBV4-3,TRBD2,TRBJ2-1,few,TGCGCCAGCAGCCAGAGACTAGCGGTTTGGAATGAGCAGTTCTTC,CASSQRLAVWNEQFF
TRBV25-1,TRBD2,TRBJ2-7,NA,TGTGCCACCTCTCGGACTAGCGGGGGGTACGAGCAGTACTTC,CATSRTSGGYEQYF
TRBV10-1,NA,TRBJ1-5,NA,TGCGCCAGCAGTGATTCCCCCCCCTCTGGGCGGGACCAGCCCCAGCATTTT,CASSDSPPSGRDQPQHF
TRBV7-3,NA,TRBJ2-7,NA,TGTGCCAGCAGCTCTCGAGGAGGGGATTACGAGCAGTACTTC,CASSSRGGDYEQYF
TRBV14,NA,TRBJ1-2,NA,TGTGCCAGCAGCCCGGACAGTACCTATGGCTACACCTTC,CASSPDSTYGYTF
TRBV6-6,NA,TRBJ1-1,few,TGTGCCAGCAGGGCTTCAGGGGCCATGAACACTGAAGCTTTCTTT,CASRASGAMNTEAFF